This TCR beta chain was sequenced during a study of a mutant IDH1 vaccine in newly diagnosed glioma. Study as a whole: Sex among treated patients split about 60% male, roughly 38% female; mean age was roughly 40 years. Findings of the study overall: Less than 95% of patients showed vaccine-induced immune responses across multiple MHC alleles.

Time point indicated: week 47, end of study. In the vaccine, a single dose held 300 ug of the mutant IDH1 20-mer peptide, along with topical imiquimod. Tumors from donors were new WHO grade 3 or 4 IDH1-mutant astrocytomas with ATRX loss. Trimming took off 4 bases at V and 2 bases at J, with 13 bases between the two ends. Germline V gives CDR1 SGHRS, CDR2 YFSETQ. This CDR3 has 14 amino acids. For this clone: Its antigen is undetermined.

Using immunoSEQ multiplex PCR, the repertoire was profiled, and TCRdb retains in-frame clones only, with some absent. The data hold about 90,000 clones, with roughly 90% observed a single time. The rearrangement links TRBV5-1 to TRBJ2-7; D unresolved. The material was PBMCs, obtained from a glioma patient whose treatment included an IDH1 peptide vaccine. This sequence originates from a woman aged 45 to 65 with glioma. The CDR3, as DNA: TGCGCCAGCAGCGTCGGACCCGGACCCTACGAGCAGTACTTC. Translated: CASSVGPGPYEQYF.